These 31 T cell receptor beta chains came from one sample sequenced in a study of quantifying T cell responses using KT2 cells. Across the study: Reverse transcription used primers in the TCR alpha and beta constant regions.

A single-stranded UMI oligo with SP2 sequence was ligated to cDNA 3' ends. An equimolar mix of RC1.1 and RC1.2 primed the beta chain across TRBC1 and TRBC2. MiXCR, applied by TCRdb to the UMI-ligation and nested PCR reads, yields one record per CDR3 protein. Of around 35,000 distinct CDR3 sequences in the sample, over 9% were seen once. The sample was PBMCs spiked with cells of the T cell clone KT2. These receptors originate from a human donor.

This clonotype was observed many times. This rearrangement joins TRBV29-1 to TRBJ1-4, with a weak D call TRBD1 (5 bases). Per germline, CDR1 SQVTM and CDR2 ANQGSEA. Trimming stripped 5 bases from V and 8 bases from J, with 21 bases between. The CDR3 spans 15 residues. This CDR3 is CSVRGPGTRGEKLFF. For the CDR3, the DNA is TGCAGCGTTCGGGGCCCCGGGACCCGGGGCGAAAAACTGTTTTTT.

This clonotype was recorded at least ten times. The chain carries TRBV20-1 and TRBJ2-1; 7 positions match TRBD2. Germline assignment: CDR1 DFQATT and CDR2 SNEGSKA (reference sequence). The CDR3 has 16 residues. V lost 3 bases to trimming and J lost 3 bases; unmatched junction nucleotides: 11. The CDR3 spells CSASSSGLKLYNEQFF. DNA of the CDR3: TGCAGTGCTAGTTCCTCGGGACTAAAGCTCTACAATGAGCAGTTCTTC.

V usage is TRBV29-1 and J usage is TRBJ2-2; D is perhaps TRBD1 or TRBD2 (6 bases each). V was trimmed by 5 bases and J by 1 base, leaving 26 bases between them. Germline V gene lookup returns CDR1 SQVTM and CDR2 ANQGSEA. This CDR3 spans 19 amino acids. CDR3 loop: CSVRSTFSGARWNTGELFF. The CDR3 DNA reads as TGCAGCGTTCGTTCCACTTTTTCGGGGGCGCGGTGGAACACCGGGGAGCTGTTTTTT.

This clonotype is categorized as medium-sized. This rearrangement joins TRBV19 to TRBJ2-3; D tentatively reads TRBD1 or TRBD2 (5 bases each). Germline CDR1 and CDR2: LNHDA and SQIVND (reference sequence). The CDR3 has 12 amino acids. V dropped 2 bases and J dropped 10 bases, with 10 bases sitting between them. DNA for the CDR3: TGTGCCAGTAGTATATGGGGGATGGCGCAGTATTTT. Amino acids: CASSIWGMAQYF.

This clonotype was detected ten times or more. The chain couples TRBV7-8 to TRBJ2-1; D is perhaps TRBD1 or TRBD2 (5 bases each). Deletions cut 4 bases from V and 8 bases from J, with 15 bases between. The CDR3 length is 14 residues. The germline CDR1 and CDR2 sequences are SGHVS and FQNEAQ. This CDR3 is CASSSLGAHHEQFF. The CDR3 DNA sequence: TGTGCCAGCAGCTCCCTCGGGGCCCACCATGAGCAGTTCTTC.

There are many counts of this clonotype. The V gene is TRBV29-1, the J gene TRBJ1-4; TRBD1 might be the D (6 bases). The germline V gene encodes CDR1 SQVTM and CDR2 ANQGSEA. The CDR3 sequence is 12 residues long. The V end was cut by 5 bases, the J end by 7 bases, with 11 bases between. The CDR3 DNA follows: TGCAGCGTTTACACAGGGCGTGAAAAACTGTTTTTT. This codes for CSVYTGREKLFF.

This clonotype was detected ten times or more. CDR3 in DNA: TGTGCCAGCAGTTACAACCCGGGGGCAAGCACTGAAGCTTTCTTT. Its translation: CASSYNPGASTEAFF. The V gene is TRBV6-5, the J gene TRBJ1-1, with TRBD1 as a possible D gene (6 bases). Between the trimmed V and J ends, which lost 2 bases and 4 bases, there was a span of 14 bases. This CDR3 is 15 amino acids long. Germline CDR1 reads MNHEY; CDR2 reads SVGAGI.

For the CDR3, the DNA is TGCGCCAGCCACACAGGGGACGCGACCAAAAACATTCAGTACTTC. Translation gives CASHTGDATKNIQYF. This rearrangement joins TRBV5-1 to TRBJ2-4; TRBD1 matches 7 bases. J lost 2 bases, V lost 7 bases, and 9 bases had no gene match. This CDR3 has 15 residues. In germline, CDR1 is SGHRS, CDR2 YFSETQ.

About this clonotype itself: This may come from a read error, since a much larger clone is one base off. CDR3 nucleotide sequence: TGCAGCGAACAGGGAAGAGAGACCCAGTACTTC. Protein product: CSEQGRETQYF. V is TRBV29-1 and J is TRBJ2-5; D possibly corresponds to TRBD1 (6 bases). The germline gives CDR1 SQVTM, CDR2 ANQGSEA. The V end lost 7 bases, the J end lost 4 bases, and 10 bases lay between the germline ends. CDR3 size: 11 residues.

CDR3 protein: CASSEGQGHYEQYF. The CDR3 coding sequence is TGTGCCAGCAGCGAGGGACAGGGCCATTACGAGCAGTACTTC. This chain links TRBV7-6 with TRBJ2-7; TRBD1 matches 9 bases. This CDR3 has 14 amino acids. Germline V lookup: CDR1 SGHVS, CDR2 FNYEAQ. J gave up 4 bases and V 5 bases, and 6 bases lay outside the gene matches.

The chain has TRBV20-1 and TRBJ1-6; D unclear. The V end was cut by 3 bases, the J end by 0 bases, with 9 bases between. CDR3 length: 15 residues. Looked up from germline, CDR1 is DFQATT and CDR2 is SNEGSKA (reference sequence). Here the CDR3 reads CSARFGGSYNSPLHF. Here the CDR3 DNA reads TGCAGTGCTAGGTTTGGAGGCTCCTATAATTCACCCCTCCACTTT.

This clonotype showed up many times. The chain recombines TRBV30 with TRBJ1-1; 9 bases are shared with TRBD1. This CDR3 spans 14 amino acids. V shed 2 bases and J 11 bases; nucleotides not matched to a gene: 12. Germline assignment: CDR1 GTSNPN and CDR2 SVGIG (reference sequence). The CDR3 nucleotides read TGTGCCTGGAGTCCGGGGACAGGGTACTCCAAGGCTTTCTTT. It specifies CAWSPGTGYSKAFF.

The CDR3 sequence: CASSLFWRAGSADTQYF. The CDR3 DNA reads TGTGCCAGCAGCTTGTTTTGGAGGGCGGGGTCTGCAGATACGCAGTATTTT. The rearrangement uses TRBV5-4 and TRBJ2-3; D is possibly TRBD2 (6 bases). With 1 base removed from V and 4 bases from J, the gap between germline ends came to 19 bases. The CDR3 sequence is 17 residues long. Germline CDR1 is SGHNT and CDR2 is YYREEE (reference sequence).

This clonotype was seen only a few times. The genes are TRBV11-2 and TRBJ1-6, with D unclear. The germline V and J ends were trimmed by 3 bases and 14 bases, with 8 bases remaining between them. This CDR3 is built from 11 residues. CDR1 is SGHAT and CDR2 is FQNNGV in the germline V gene. This CDR3 is CASSFHDALHF. CDR3 DNA sequence: TGTGCCAGCAGCTTCCATGACGCCCTCCACTTT.

V usage is TRBV5-1 and J usage is TRBJ2-4, with a weak D call TRBD1 (6 bases). V was pared by 0 bases and J by 3 bases, with 13 bases between. Germline CDR1 SGHRS, CDR2 YFSETQ. CDR3 length equals 16 residues. The CDR3 nucleotides read TGCGCCAGCAGCTTGGAAGGGGGAATGGTCAAAAACATTCAGTACTTC. This encodes CASSLEGGMVKNIQYF.

This clonotype was seen repeatedly, ten times or more. The V call is TRBV6-6, the J call TRBJ1-1; D is possibly TRBD1 (5 bases). The CDR3 contains 17 residues. Between the trimmed V and J ends, which lost 0 bases and 1 base, there was a span of 15 bases. The V gene's germline CDR1 is MNHNY and CDR2 SVGAGI (reference sequence). CDR3 DNA: TGTGCCAGCAGTTACTCCCGCGGCGGGGGGGGGAACACTGAAGCTTTCTTT. Protein product: CASSYSRGGGGNTEAFF.

The chain has TRBV12-3 or TRBV12-4 and TRBJ2-7; D may be TRBD1 (5 bases). V was pared by 2 bases and J by 5 bases, with 10 bases between. The CDR3 runs to 13 residues. The CDR3 DNA follows: TGTGCCAGCAGTTTATACAGGCAGGACGAGCAGTACTTC. It is translated as CASSLYRQDEQYF.

The chain couples TRBV20-1 to TRBJ2-7, with 8 positions matching TRBD2. CDR1 is DFQATT and CDR2 is SNEGSKA in the germline V gene (reference sequence). The CDR3 totals 13 residues. J was trimmed by 0 bases and V by 5 bases; bases with no gene match: 3. The CDR3 here is CSASSGSSYEQYF. The CDR3 region has the DNA TGCAGTGCTTCCAGCGGGAGCTCCTACGAGCAGTACTTC.

The CDR3 loop is CASSLHRDIREKLFF. CDR3 in DNA: TGTGCCAGCAGCTTACACAGGGATATAAGGGAAAAACTGTTTTTT. The rearrangement uses TRBV5-5 and TRBJ1-4; TRBD1 might be the D (6 bases). The CDR3 runs to 15 residues. Germline V gene lookup returns CDR1 SGHKS and CDR2 YYEKEE (reference sequence). Trimming shortened V by 2 bases and J by 8 bases, and 16 bases separated the two germline ends.

The rearrangement links TRBV6-1 to TRBJ1-5, with 7 bases matching TRBD1. CDR1 and CDR2 from the germline V gene are MNHNS and SASEGT. This CDR3 is built from 15 residues. V shed 0 bases and J 4 bases; nucleotides not matched to a gene: 3. Here the CDR3 DNA reads TGTGCCAGCAGTGAAGCGGGACAGCTTAATCAGCCCCAGCATTTT. This codes for CASSEAGQLNQPQHF.

This clonotype was seen more than once but under ten times. The V gene is TRBV18, the J gene TRBJ1-1, with D tentatively TRBD1 (5 bases). This CDR3 has 12 residues. V was trimmed by 2 bases and J by 5 bases, leaving 6 bases between them. CDR1 and CDR2 from the germline V gene are KGHSH and LQKENI. The CDR3 coding sequence is TGTGCCAGCTCACCAAAGGGGACTGAAGCTTTCTTT. Its protein product is CASSPKGTEAFF.

This clonotype was counted many times. The genes are TRBV20-1 and TRBJ2-7; D perhaps matches TRBD2 (6 bases). This CDR3 comprises 14 residues. Germline-derived CDR1 and CDR2 are DFQATT and SNEGSKA (reference sequence). Between the trimmed V and J ends, which lost 0 bases and 5 bases, there was a span of 14 bases. CDR3 loop: CSAREVGGANEQYF. CDR3 coding DNA: TGCAGTGCTAGAGAGGTCGGAGGGGCAAACGAGCAGTACTTC.

There are many counts of this clonotype. The chain employs TRBV7-8 and TRBJ2-5; D call uncertain. Trimming left V 7 bases short and J 5 bases short, with 8 bases between. The CDR3 covers 11 residues. Germline-derived CDR1 and CDR2 are SGHVS and FQNEAQ. CDR3 loop: CASKIGETQYF. CDR3 coding DNA: TGTGCCAGCAAGATCGGGGAGACCCAGTACTTC. Drawing the rest from reference TRBV7-8 and TRBJ2-5, the complete variable domain is GAGVSQSPRYKVAKRGQDVALRCDPISGHVSLFWYQQALGQGPEFLTYFQNEAQLDKSGLPSDRFFAERPEGSVSTLKIQRTQQEDSAVYLCASKIGETQYFGPGTRLLVL.

This clonotype was counted only a few times. The chain recombines TRBV7-9 with TRBJ1-5; the match to TRBD1 covers 7 bases. There are 16 residues in the CDR3. With V trimmed by 4 bases and J by 0 bases, 6 bases remained unmatched. Germline V gives CDR1 SEHNR, CDR2 FQNEAQ (reference sequence). This CDR3 is CASSSGTAYSNQPQHF. CDR3 DNA: TGTGCCAGCAGCTCAGGGACAGCCTATAGCAATCAGCCCCAGCATTTT.

In this sample, this clonotype turned up a few times. This sequence joins TRBV4-3 and TRBJ2-3; D perhaps matches TRBD2 (5 bases). The germline V gene encodes CDR1 LGHNA and CDR2 YSLEER. V was pared by 0 bases and J by 2 bases, with 9 bases between. The CDR3 has 15 amino acids. The CDR3 nucleotides read TGCGCCAGCAGCCAAGATCCGCGGGTCACAGATACGCAGTATTTT. Amino acid sequence: CASSQDPRVTDTQYF.

This clonotype was seen ten or more times. V usage is TRBV14 and J usage is TRBJ1-2; D gene unclear. Between the trimmed V and J ends, which lost 0 bases and 6 bases, there was a span of 14 bases. The CDR3 is made up of 15 amino acids. Germline assignment: CDR1 SGHDN and CDR2 FVKESK. The CDR3 DNA reads TGTGCCAGCAGCCAAGAACGGCAGTGGGGTAATGGCTACACCTTC. Amino acid sequence: CASSQERQWGNGYTF.

This chain connects TRBV12-3 or TRBV12-4 to TRBJ1-1; perhaps TRBD1 as D (5 bases). This CDR3 is built from 16 residues. V was cut by 6 bases and J by 1 base, with 18 bases left in between. CDR3: CASRPPVGVGNTEAFF. CDR3 coding DNA: TGTGCCAGCAGGCCCCCTGTAGGGGTAGGGAACACTGAAGCTTTCTTT.

This clonotype was recorded many times. This chain uses TRBV11-3 with TRBJ2-2; TRBD2 is a possible D gene (5 bases). V shed 3 bases and J shed 1 base, with 6 bases lying between them. This CDR3 spans 14 amino acids. From germline, CDR1 is SGHNT and CDR2 YENEEA. The chain's CDR3 is CASSFRGNTGELFF. CDR3 coding DNA: TGTGCCAGCAGCTTCCGGGGGAACACCGGGGAGCTGTTTTTT.

This clonotype has a count of ten or more. The genes are TRBV6-2 or TRBV6-3 and TRBJ2-5; D unclear. From germline, CDR1 is MNHEY and CDR2 SVGEGT. CDR3 length: 12 amino acids. V lost 7 bases to trimming and J lost 5 bases, with 11 bases between them. Here the CDR3 reads CASTSRMETQYF. The CDR3 DNA is TGTGCCAGCACTTCCCGTATGGAGACCCAGTACTTC.

The sample holds one count of this clonotype. This chain links TRBV18 with TRBJ2-7, with 11 bases matching TRBD2. The junction had 12 bases not matched to a gene; V was cut back by 2 bases and J by 0 bases. The CDR3 has 19 amino acids. CDR1 is KGHSH and CDR2 is LQKENI in the germline V gene. CDR3 nucleotides: TGTGCCAGCTCACCATCCCTCTACTCTAGCGGGAGGCCCTCCTACGAGCAGTACTTC. Translating it yields CASSPSLYSSGRPSYEQYF.

The J gene is TRBJ2-6, the V gene TRBV2; D may be TRBD1 or TRBD2 (5 bases each). Per the germline V gene, CDR1 is SNHLY and CDR2 is FYNNEI. CDR3 length equals 16 residues. V was pared by 3 bases and J by 1 base, with 10 bases between. CDR3 bases: TGTGCCAGCAGTGAGAGGGGAACGTCTGGGGCCAACGTCCTGACTTTC. Amino acid sequence: CASSERGTSGANVLTF.